A selection of T cell receptor beta chains follows, all from one sample in a study of shared clonotypes between healthy human individuals. The protocol was immunoSEQ multiplex PCR, while the TCRdb copy is restricted to in-frame clones and leaves out a portion. The sample has about 820,000 clones, nearly 95% seen once. The sample comprised naive CD8+ T cells sorted from blood. The source of these receptors is a man under 40 in good health. Each CDR3 is given with its conserved first and last residue. Fields, in order: J gene, V gene, clone size, D gene, CDR3 DNA, CDR3 protein. A D gene is named only where the DNA matches it firmly. Not every row has a clone size; where given, it reads once, few, many or a size class.

>TRBJ2-2|TRBV7-3|NA|NA
TGTGCCAGCAGCTTACACGGGACCGGGGAGCTGTTTTTT
CASSLHGTGELFF
>TRBJ2-7|TRBV6-1|NA|TRBD1
TGTGCCAGCAGCCTAACGGACAGGGGGTACGAGCAGTACTTC
CASSLTDRGYEQYF
>TRBJ2-6|TRBV2|NA|NA
TGTGCCAGCTCTGGGACTGCCGACTCTGGGGCCAACGTCCTGACTTTC
CASSGTADSGANVLTF
>TRBJ1-2|TRBV5-8|NA|NA
TGTGCCAGCAGCATCAGAAGGACGGCTAACTATGGCTACACCTTC
CASSIRRTANYGYTF
>TRBJ2-2|TRBV6-1|once|TRBD1
TGTGCCAGCAGTGAAATCTTTGGGGCAGGGGGTAGAGACACCGGGGAGCTGTTTTTT
CASSEIFGAGGRDTGELFF
>TRBJ2-6|TRBV19|NA|NA
TGTGCCAGTAGTATAGTTGGTCCGTCTACCTCTGGGGCCAACGTCCTGACTTTC
CASSIVGPSTSGANVLTF
>TRBJ2-7|TRBV6-5|NA|NA
TGTGCCAGCAGTTACTCAAGGACGGTCGAGCAGTACTTC
CASSYSRTVEQYF
>TRBJ2-2|TRBV7-9|NA|NA
TGTGCCAGCAGCTTGAACAGCCTAGCCGGGGAGCTGTTTTTT
CASSLNSLAGELFF
>TRBJ2-7|TRBV4-1|NA|NA
TGCGCCAGCAGCAGATTCAGCGGGCAGGACGAGCAGTACTTC
CASSRFSGQDEQYF
>TRBJ2-1|TRBV14|once|NA
TGTGCCAGCAGCCAAGCCCCCGGGACTCCTAGCTCCTACAATGAGCAGTTCTTC
CASSQAPGTPSSYNEQFF
>TRBJ2-1|TRBV7-7|NA|NA
TGTGCTAGCAGCTTAGTCCCGGGGTCCGATGAGCAGTTCTTC
CASSLVPGSDEQFF
>TRBJ2-7|TRBV4-3|NA|NA
TGCGCCAGCAGCCAAGATGCTGGCCCTTACGAGCAGTACTTC
CASSQDAGPYEQYF
>TRBJ2-1|TRBV7-9|once|TRBD2
TGTGCCAGCAGCAGCCGCGGGACTAGCGGGAGGCCCCCCTACAATGAGCAGTTCTTC
CASSSRGTSGRPPYNEQFF
>TRBJ1-5|TRBV5-8|NA|NA
TGTGCCAGCAGCGCAGGGGCGAATAGCAATCAGCCCCAGCATTTT
CASSAGANSNQPQHF
>TRBJ2-3|TRBV9|NA|NA
TGTGCCAGCAGCCCCCAGACAGATACGCAGTATTTT
CASSPQTDTQYF
>TRBJ2-1|TRBV9|NA|NA
TGTGCCAGCAGCGAACGACCCAGGAGCTCCTACAATGAGCAGTTCTTC
CASSERPRSSYNEQFF
>TRBJ2-1|TRBV29-1|NA|TRBD1
TGCATCGGAGGCCGGACAGGGTTTAATGAGCAGTTCTTC
CIGGRTGFNEQFF
>TRBJ2-3|TRBV18|NA|TRBD1
TGTGCCAGCTCACCATGGACAGGGGGTCGGGGAGATACGCAGTATTTT
CASSPWTGGRGDTQYF